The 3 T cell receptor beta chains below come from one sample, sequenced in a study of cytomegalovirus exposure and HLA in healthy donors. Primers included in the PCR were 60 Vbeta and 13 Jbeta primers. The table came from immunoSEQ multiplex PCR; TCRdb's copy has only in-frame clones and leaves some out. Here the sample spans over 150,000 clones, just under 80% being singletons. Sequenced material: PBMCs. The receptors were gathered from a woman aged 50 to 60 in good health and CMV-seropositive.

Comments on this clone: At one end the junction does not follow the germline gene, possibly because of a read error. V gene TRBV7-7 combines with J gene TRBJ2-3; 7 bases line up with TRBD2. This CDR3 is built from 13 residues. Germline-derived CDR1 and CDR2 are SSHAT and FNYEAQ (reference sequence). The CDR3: CASSPWGGGTQYF. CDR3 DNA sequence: TGTGCTAGCAGCCCCTGGGGGGGAGGTACGCAGTATTTT.

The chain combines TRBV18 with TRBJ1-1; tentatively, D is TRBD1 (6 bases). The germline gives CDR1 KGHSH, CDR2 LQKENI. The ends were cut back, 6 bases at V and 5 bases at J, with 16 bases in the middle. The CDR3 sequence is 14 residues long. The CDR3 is CASSDFQGNTEAFF. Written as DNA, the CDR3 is TGTGCCAGCTCCGACTTCCAGGGGAATACTGAAGCTTTCTTT. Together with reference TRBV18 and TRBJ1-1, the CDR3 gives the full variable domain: NAGVMQNPRHLVRRRGQEARLRCSPMKGHSHVYWYRQLPEEGLKFMVYLQKENIIDESGMPKERFSAEFPKEGPSILRIQQVVRGDSAAYFCASSDFQGNTEAFFGQGTRLTVV.

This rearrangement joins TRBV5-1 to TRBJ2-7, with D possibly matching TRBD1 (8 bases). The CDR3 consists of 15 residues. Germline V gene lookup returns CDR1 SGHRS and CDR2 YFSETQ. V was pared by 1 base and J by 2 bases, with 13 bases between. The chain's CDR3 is CASSLNTGGAYEQYF. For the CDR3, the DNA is TGCGCCAGCAGCTTGAACACAGGGGGGGCCTACGAGCAGTACTTC.